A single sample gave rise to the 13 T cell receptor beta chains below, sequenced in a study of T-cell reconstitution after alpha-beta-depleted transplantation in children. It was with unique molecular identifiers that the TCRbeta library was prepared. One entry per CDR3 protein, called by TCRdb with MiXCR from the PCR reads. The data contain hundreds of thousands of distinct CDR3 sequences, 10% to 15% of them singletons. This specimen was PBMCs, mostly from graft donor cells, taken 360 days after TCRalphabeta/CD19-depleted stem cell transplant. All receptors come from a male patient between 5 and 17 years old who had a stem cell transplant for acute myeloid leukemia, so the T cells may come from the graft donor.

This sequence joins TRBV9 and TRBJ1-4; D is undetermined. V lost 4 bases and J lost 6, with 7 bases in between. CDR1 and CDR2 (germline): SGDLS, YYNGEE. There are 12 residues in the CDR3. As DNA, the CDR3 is TGTGCCAGCAGCCTCCCGGATGAAAAACTGTTTTTT. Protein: CASSLPDEKLFF.

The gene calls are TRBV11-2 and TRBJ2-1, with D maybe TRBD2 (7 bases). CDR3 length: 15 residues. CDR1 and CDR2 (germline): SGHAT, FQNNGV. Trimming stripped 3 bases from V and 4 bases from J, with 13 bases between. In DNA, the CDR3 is TGTGCCAGCAGCTTCAGGGGACTAACGTACAATGAGCAGTTCTTC. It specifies CASSFRGLTYNEQFF.

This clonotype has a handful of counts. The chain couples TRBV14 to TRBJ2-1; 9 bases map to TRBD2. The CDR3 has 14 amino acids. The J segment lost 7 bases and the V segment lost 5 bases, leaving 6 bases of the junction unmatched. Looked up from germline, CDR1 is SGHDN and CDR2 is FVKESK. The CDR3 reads CASSSSGRWNEQFF. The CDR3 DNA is TGTGCCAGCAGCTCGAGCGGGAGGTGGAATGAGCAGTTCTTC.

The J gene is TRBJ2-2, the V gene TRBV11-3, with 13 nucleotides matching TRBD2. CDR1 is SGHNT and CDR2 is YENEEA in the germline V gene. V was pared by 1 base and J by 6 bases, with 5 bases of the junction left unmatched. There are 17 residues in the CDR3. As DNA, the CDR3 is TGTGCCAGCAGCTTAGTATCGGGACTAGCGGGACCCGGGGAGCTGTTTTTT. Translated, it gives CASSLVSGLAGPGELFF.

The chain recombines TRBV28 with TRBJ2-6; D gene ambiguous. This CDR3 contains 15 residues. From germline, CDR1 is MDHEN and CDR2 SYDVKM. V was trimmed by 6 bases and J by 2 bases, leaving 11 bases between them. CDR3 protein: CASRPKVTGANVLTF. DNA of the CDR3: TGTGCCAGCAGACCTAAAGTGACTGGGGCCAACGTCCTGACTTTC.

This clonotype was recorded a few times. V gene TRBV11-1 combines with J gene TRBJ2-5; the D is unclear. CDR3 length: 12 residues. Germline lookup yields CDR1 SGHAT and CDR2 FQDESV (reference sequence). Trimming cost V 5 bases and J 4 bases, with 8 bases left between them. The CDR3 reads CASSPDGETQYF. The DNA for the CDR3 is TGTGCCAGCAGCCCAGATGGAGAGACCCAGTACTTC.

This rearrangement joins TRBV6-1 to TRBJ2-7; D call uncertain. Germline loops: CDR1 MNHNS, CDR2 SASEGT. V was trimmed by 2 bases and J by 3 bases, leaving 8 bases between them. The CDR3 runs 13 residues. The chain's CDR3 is CASSEPNSYEQYF. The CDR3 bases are TGTGCCAGCAGTGAACCTAACAGCTACGAGCAGTACTTC.

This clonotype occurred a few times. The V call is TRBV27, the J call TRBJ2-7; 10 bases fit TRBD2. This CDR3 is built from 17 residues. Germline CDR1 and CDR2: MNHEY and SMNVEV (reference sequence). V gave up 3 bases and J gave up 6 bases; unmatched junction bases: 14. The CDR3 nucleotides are TGTGCCAGCAGTTTTATGGTTCCTAGCGGGAGTGCGGGCGAGCAGTACTTC. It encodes CASSFMVPSGSAGEQYF.

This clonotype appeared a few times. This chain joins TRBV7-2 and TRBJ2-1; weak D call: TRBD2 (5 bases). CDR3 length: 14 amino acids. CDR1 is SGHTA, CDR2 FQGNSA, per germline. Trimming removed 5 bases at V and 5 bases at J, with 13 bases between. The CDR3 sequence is CASSPPGLHNEQFF. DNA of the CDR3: TGTGCCAGCAGCCCCCCCGGACTCCACAATGAGCAGTTCTTC.

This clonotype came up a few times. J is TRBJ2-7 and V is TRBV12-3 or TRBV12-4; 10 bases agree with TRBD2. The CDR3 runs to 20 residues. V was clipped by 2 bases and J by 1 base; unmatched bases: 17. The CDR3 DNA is TGTGCCAGCAGTTTACGGTTTGCGGCTAGCGGGAGTACGACGTCCTACGAGCAGTACTTC. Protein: CASSLRFAASGSTTSYEQYF.

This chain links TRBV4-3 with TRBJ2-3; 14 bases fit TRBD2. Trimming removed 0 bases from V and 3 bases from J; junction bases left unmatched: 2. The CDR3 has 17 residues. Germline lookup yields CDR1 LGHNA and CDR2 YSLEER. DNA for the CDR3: TGCGCCAGCAGCCAAGAGGGGACTAGCGGGGGTACAGATACGCAGTATTTT. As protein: CASSQEGTSGGTDTQYF.

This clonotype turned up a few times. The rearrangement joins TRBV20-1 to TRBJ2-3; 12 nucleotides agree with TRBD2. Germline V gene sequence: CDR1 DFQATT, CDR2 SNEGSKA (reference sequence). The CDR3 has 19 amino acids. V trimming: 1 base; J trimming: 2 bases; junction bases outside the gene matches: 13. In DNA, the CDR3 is TGCAGTGCTAGAGGGGCCTTGCTAGCGGGAGGGTCCACCACAGATACGCAGTATTTT. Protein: CSARGALLAGGSTTDTQYF.

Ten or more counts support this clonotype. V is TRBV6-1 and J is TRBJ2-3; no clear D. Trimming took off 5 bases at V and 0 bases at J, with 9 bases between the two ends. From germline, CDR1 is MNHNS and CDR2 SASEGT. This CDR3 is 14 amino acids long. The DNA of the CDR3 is TGTGCCAGCAGTCCAGGTTCTAGCACAGATACGCAGTATTTT. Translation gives CASSPGSSTDTQYF.